A single sample is the source of the 22 T cell receptor beta chains below, sequenced in a study of blood T cell repertoires in COVID-19. Produced via immunoSEQ multiplex PCR; TCRdb's table is partial and in-frame only. The sample yields roughly 160,000 clones, 70% to 80% seen once. The sequenced sample was PBMCs or T cells enriched from blood (not recorded which). The source is a woman aged 65 to 85 in a cohort exposed to, infected with or recovered from COVID-19 (not recorded which).

This clone was detected only once. The gene calls are TRBV29-1 and TRBJ2-5, with 7 bases that match TRBD1. The CDR3 length is 13 residues. Looked up from germline, CDR1 is SQVTM and CDR2 is ANQGSEA. The trim removed 7 bases at V and 1 base at J, leaving 6 bases unmatched. The CDR3: CSATRQGQETQYF. CDR3 sequence (DNA): TGCAGCGCTACGCGACAGGGCCAAGAGACCCAGTACTTC.

V gene TRBV28 combines with J gene TRBJ1-4; D possibly corresponds to TRBD1 (5 bases). The CDR3 is 14 residues long. V lost 4 bases, J lost 14 bases, and 20 bases lay in between. Germline-derived CDR1 and CDR2 are MDHEN and SYDVKM. The DNA for the CDR3 is TGTGCCAGCAGTTCTTGGGCAGAAACAGGCAGGCTGTTTTTT. The encoded protein is CASSSWAETGRLFF.

V is TRBV2 and J is TRBJ1-5; D ambiguous. The CDR3 spans 14 residues. The germline CDR1 and CDR2 sequences are SNHLY and FYNNEI. Trimming removed 3 bases from V and 6 bases from J, with 12 bases in between. The CDR3 coding sequence is TGTGCCAGCAGTGACCAACAGACCGCTCAGCCCCAGCATTTT. Residues: CASSDQQTAQPQHF.

The chain has TRBV6-5 and TRBJ2-7; 9 bases map to TRBD2. The CDR3 extends over 14 amino acids. The germline V gene has CDR1 MNHEY and CDR2 SVGAGI. V dropped 8 bases and J dropped 0; count of bases not matched to a gene: 5. The CDR3 DNA reads as TGTGCCAGCCGGGGACTAGCTAACTCCTACGAGCAGTACTTC. Its translation: CASRGLANSYEQYF.

The chain carries TRBV28 and TRBJ1-2; D gene uncertain. Germline CDR1 and CDR2: MDHEN and SYDVKM. The V end lost 3 bases, the J end lost 4 bases, and 15 bases lay between the germline ends. The CDR3 is 15 residues long. In DNA form, the CDR3 reads TGTGCCAGCAGTTTTGGAGCACACATACCCTATGGCTACACCTTC. Its protein product is CASSFGAHIPYGYTF.

V usage is TRBV9 and J usage is TRBJ1-1, with a weak D call TRBD1 (5 bases). The CDR3 has 16 amino acids. The V end lost 3 bases, the J end lost 2 bases, and 17 bases lay between the germline ends. Looked up from germline, CDR1 is SGDLS and CDR2 is YYNGEE. CDR3 protein: CASSALSGLLNTEAFF. The CDR3 DNA is TGTGCCAGCAGCGCACTATCAGGGTTACTAAACACTGAAGCTTTCTTT.

The V gene is TRBV5-1, the J gene TRBJ1-1; no clear D gene. Germline V gene sequence: CDR1 SGHRS, CDR2 YFSETQ. The CDR3 contains 13 residues. Trimming took off 7 bases at V and 1 base at J, with 11 bases between the two ends. The CDR3 spells CASFRGPNTEAFF. The CDR3 DNA reads as TGCGCCAGCTTCCGAGGCCCGAACACTGAAGCTTTCTTT.

This rearrangement joins TRBV18 to TRBJ2-1, with 8 bases matching TRBD1. CDR1 KGHSH and CDR2 LQKENI come from the germline V gene. This CDR3 has 16 amino acids. Germline trimming cut 1 base from V and 10 bases from J; bases unmatched to any gene: 12. The CDR3 DNA is TGTGCCAGCTCACCACGGGGGACAGGAGGACTTCGGGAGCAGTTCTTC. Translating gives CASSPRGTGGLREQFF.

The chain uses TRBV14 and TRBJ2-2; 8 positions agree with TRBD2. CDR3 size: 15 residues. Trimming at V came to 0 bases and at J to 7 bases, leaving 4 bases not matched to a gene. Germline CDR1 reads SGHDN; CDR2 reads FVKESK. CDR3: CASSQDGTRDGELFF. CDR3 nucleotides: TGTGCCAGCAGCCAAGATGGGACTAGGGACGGGGAGCTGTTTTTT. Variable domain in full (rest from reference TRBV14 and TRBJ2-2): EAGVTQFPSHSVIEKGQTVTLRCDPISGHDNLYWYRRVMGKEIKFLLHFVKESKQDESGMPNNRFLAERTGGTYSTLKVQPAELEDSGVYFCASSQDGTRDGELFFGEGSRLTVL.

The chain uses TRBV2 and TRBJ1-2; no reliable D call. CDR1 is SNHLY, CDR2 FYNNEI, per germline. This CDR3 comprises 12 residues. V lost 7 bases and J lost 2, with 8 bases in between. The CDR3 here is CASKGENYGYTF. The CDR3, as DNA: TGTGCCAGCAAGGGAGAGAACTATGGCTACACCTTC.

This clone was picked up one time. The V gene is TRBV6-5, the J gene TRBJ1-2, with D maybe TRBD1 (5 bases). The ends were cut back, 2 bases at V and 3 bases at J, with 10 bases in the middle. The CDR3 extends over 14 amino acids. Looked up from germline, CDR1 is MNHEY and CDR2 is SVGAGI. CDR3 DNA: TGTGCCAGCAGTTACACCGCCAGGGACTATGGCTACACCTTC. It yields the protein CASSYTARDYGYTF.

J is TRBJ2-1 and V is TRBV9; 7 nucleotides align to TRBD1. CDR3 length: 15 amino acids. Germline trimming cut 0 bases from V and 5 bases from J; bases unmatched to any gene: 5. Germline CDR1 and CDR2: SGDLS and YYNGEE. In nucleotides, the CDR3 is TGTGCCAGCAGCGTAGGACAGGGCAGGCACAATGAGCAGTTCTTC. This codes for CASSVGQGRHNEQFF.

This sequence joins TRBV6-5 and TRBJ1-2; 9 bases fit TRBD1. The junction had 3 bases not matched to a gene; V was cut back by 4 bases and J by 3 bases. CDR1 and CDR2 from the germline V gene are MNHEY and SVGAGI. The CDR3 totals 14 residues. In nucleotides, the CDR3 is TGTGCCAGCAGTTGGACAGGGGAGGACTATGGCTACACCTTC. Amino acid sequence: CASSWTGEDYGYTF.

V and J are TRBV3-1 (or the pseudogene TRBV3-2) and TRBJ2-1, with 9 bases identical to TRBD1. In germline, CDR1 is LGHDT, CDR2 YNNKEL (reference sequence). After removal of 1 base from V and 8 bases from J, the junction contained 9 bases not matched to a gene. The CDR3 sequence is 16 residues long. CDR3 nucleotide sequence: TGTGCCAGCAGCCAAGGTCCGGGACAGGGTTTCTATGAGCAGTTCTTC. Protein product: CASSQGPGQGFYEQFF.

In its sample, this clone was seen once. V usage is TRBV18 and J usage is TRBJ1-1; no clear D gene. V lost 3 bases, J lost 6 bases, and 14 bases lay in between. Germline CDR1 reads KGHSH; CDR2 reads LQKENI. CDR3 length equals 14 residues. The CDR3 loop reads CASSPREAGAEAFF. The CDR3 bases are TGTGCCAGCTCACCTAGGGAGGCGGGAGCTGAAGCTTTCTTT.

V is TRBV28 and J is TRBJ2-4; 9 bases map to TRBD2. Per the germline V gene, CDR1 is MDHEN and CDR2 is SYDVKM. V lost 2 bases to trimming and J lost 0 bases; unmatched junction nucleotides: 8. CDR3 size: 18 residues. The CDR3, as DNA: TGTGCCAGCAGTTTACAGGCTAGCGGGGCCCTAGCCAAAAACATTCAGTACTTC. Residues: CASSLQASGALAKNIQYF.

This clone was found a few times. The sample contains more than one DNA sequence encoding this CDR3. The chain is built from TRBV7-2 and TRBJ1-3; D gene uncertain. This CDR3 is built from 15 residues. Per germline, CDR1 SGHTA and CDR2 FQGNSA. V lost 5 bases, J lost 1 base, and 12 bases lay in between. The CDR3 DNA reads TGTGCCAGCAGCCTTAGAGGGCCATCTGGAAACACCATATATTTT. Encoded protein: CASSLRGPSGNTIYF.

This clone was detected only a few times. The chain links TRBV5-4 to TRBJ1-1, with 10 bases lining up with TRBD1. Germline assignment: CDR1 SGHNT and CDR2 YYREEE (reference sequence). V lost 3 bases to trimming and J lost 11 bases; unmatched junction nucleotides: 7. CDR3 length: 13 amino acids. The CDR3 sequence is CASSSRQGAAAFF. The CDR3 DNA reads TGTGCCAGCAGCTCAAGACAGGGGGCGGCCGCTTTCTTT. Supplemented by reference TRBV5-4 and TRBJ1-1, the full variable domain reads ETGVTQSPTHLIKTRGQQVTLRCSSQSGHNTVSWYQQALGQGPQFIFQYYREEENGRGNFPPRFSGLQFPNYSSELNVNALELDDSALYLCASSSRQGAAAFFGQGTRLTVV.

This chain links TRBV3-1 (or the pseudogene TRBV3-2) with TRBJ2-7; no firm D call. This CDR3 comprises 14 residues. Germline V CDR1 and CDR2: LGHDT, YNNKEL (reference sequence). The V end was cut by 1 base, the J end by 6 bases, with 13 bases between. The CDR3 loop is CASSQAGSIGEQYF. CDR3 DNA sequence: TGTGCCAGCAGCCAAGCCGGGTCTATAGGCGAGCAGTACTTC.

The V call is TRBV19, the J call TRBJ2-3; 8 bases map to TRBD1. Trimming took 4 bases from V and 3 from J; bases not matched to a gene: 3. CDR1 is LNHDA, CDR2 SQIVND, per germline (reference sequence). This CDR3 has 14 amino acids. The CDR3: CASSKQGVTDTQYF. The CDR3 DNA reads TGTGCCAGTAGTAAACAGGGGGTAACAGATACGCAGTATTTT.

The count of this clone is one. This chain uses TRBV11-3 with TRBJ1-6; D may be TRBD1 (5 bases). The CDR3 length is 16 residues. Germline V CDR1 and CDR2: SGHNT, YENEEA. Trimming took 2 bases from V and 7 from J, leaving 15 bases between them. CDR3 DNA sequence: TGTGCCAGCAGCTTATCCCCCAGGGCGATGAATTCACCCCTCCACTTT. Translating it yields CASSLSPRAMNSPLHF.

This sequence joins TRBV19 and TRBJ2-4; 7 positions match TRBD2. The length of the CDR3 is 15 residues. Unmatched junction bases numbered 7, after V lost 6 bases and J lost 2 bases. CDR1 and CDR2 (germline): LNHDA, SQIVND (reference sequence). In DNA, the CDR3 is TGTGCCAGTAGATTAGGGGAGGGGTCCAAAAACATTCAGTACTTC. Amino acids: CASRLGEGSKNIQYF.